This entry lists 7 T cell receptor beta chains sequenced from one sample in a study of OX40 agonist ivuxolimab in advanced cancers. Assay used: immunoSEQ multiplex PCR; TCRdb lists only in-frame clones, some missing. Of approximately 40,000 clones listed, around 83% are singletons. The sequenced sample was CD4+ or CD8+ T cells sorted from blood, obtained in a trial of the OX40 agonist ivuxolimab. All receptors derive from an adult with an advanced solid tumor such as melanoma, head and neck, liver or kidney cancer.

The chain links TRBV15 to TRBJ2-1; no clear D gene. The CDR3 has 17 amino acids. In germline, CDR1 is LNHNV, CDR2 YYDKDF (reference sequence). Between the trimmed V and J ends, which lost 10 bases and 5 bases, there was a span of 27 bases. The CDR3, as DNA: TGTGCCATCAAAAGTCCCGACTTAGGTGTAGGAGACAATGAGCAGTTCTTC. It is translated as CAIKSPDLGVGDNEQFF. The full variable domain, with the rest looked up from reference TRBV15 and TRBJ2-1, is DAMVIQNPRYQVTQFGKPVTLSCSQTLNHNVMYWYQQKSSQAPKLLFHYYDKDFNNEADTPDNFQSRRPNTSFCFLDIRSPGLGDTAMYLCAIKSPDLGVGDNEQFFGPGTRLTVL.

This clone was picked up one time. The V call is TRBV5-4, the J call TRBJ2-1; TRBD2 agrees at 8 bases. V shed 6 bases, J shed 6 bases, and the junction held 14 bases outside the gene matches. This CDR3 comprises 16 residues. CDR1 is SGHNT, CDR2 YYREEE, per germline (reference sequence). Here the CDR3 reads CASIRGGAGGGNEQFF. The DNA of the CDR3 is TGTGCCAGCATCCGGGGCGGGGCGGGGGGTGGCAATGAGCAGTTCTTC. Full variable domain (missing parts from reference TRBV5-4 and TRBJ2-1): ETGVTQSPTHLIKTRGQQVTLRCSSQSGHNTVSWYQQALGQGPQFIFQYYREEENGRGNFPPRFSGLQFPNYSSELNVNALELDDSALYLCASIRGGAGGGNEQFFGPGTRLTVL.

This sequence joins TRBV11-2 and TRBJ1-3; no clear D gene. CDR3 length equals 16 residues. The V gene's germline CDR1 is SGHAT and CDR2 FQNNGV. Trimming removed 3 bases at V and 0 bases at J, with 12 bases between. Here the CDR3 DNA reads TGTGCCAGCAGCTTTTGGGTTCTAGACTCTGGAAACACCATATATTTT. Protein product: CASSFWVLDSGNTIYF.

V usage is TRBV5-4 and J usage is TRBJ2-7; D is uncertain. V lost 4 bases to trimming and J lost 5 bases, with 19 bases between them. The length of the CDR3 is 15 residues. Germline CDR1 reads SGHNT; CDR2 reads YYREEE (reference sequence). The CDR3 protein is CASSRSPTLLDEQYF. In nucleotides, the CDR3 is TGTGCCAGCAGCCGATCGCCGACCCTTCTAGACGAGCAGTACTTC.

The chain has TRBV27 and TRBJ1-2, with 8 positions matching TRBD1. This CDR3 is built from 14 residues. The junction had 3 bases not matched to a gene; V was cut back by 2 bases and J by 4 bases. Germline V gene lookup returns CDR1 MNHEY and CDR2 SMNVEV (reference sequence). CDR3 in amino acids: CASSLNRGAYGYTF. The CDR3 region has the DNA TGTGCCAGCAGTTTAAACAGGGGGGCCTATGGCTACACCTTC.

V and J are TRBV2 and TRBJ1-1; no firm D call. Germline lookup yields CDR1 SNHLY and CDR2 FYNNEI. This CDR3 has 13 amino acids. Trimming removed 3 bases at V and 5 bases at J, with 10 bases between. CDR3 sequence (DNA): TGTGCCAGCAGTGAGGAGCGACATACTGAAGCTTTCTTT. It yields the protein CASSEERHTEAFF.

CDR3 protein: CASSLTRVGPYNEQFF. CDR3 DNA: TGTGCCAGCAGCTTAACCAGAGTAGGACCCTACAATGAGCAGTTCTTC. The chain employs TRBV7-9 and TRBJ2-1; the D is unclear. The CDR3 is 16 amino acids. From germline, CDR1 is SEHNR and CDR2 FQNEAQ (reference sequence). The V end was cut by 2 bases, the J end by 2 bases, with 13 bases between.